One sample yielded the 18 T cell receptor beta chains listed below, sequenced in a study of MAIT cells during Salmonella Paratyphi A infection. Study findings and constraints: MAIT cell TRBV usage was oligoclonal, favouring TRBV20 and TRBV6, and apparently unchanged by infection.

Time point of the sample: after infection, following antibiotic treatment. Flow cytometry identified and sorted MAIT cells as Valpha7.2+ CD161+ T cells. TCRdb re-called the 5' RACE reads with MiXCR, one entry per CDR3 protein. Among about 610 distinct CDR3 sequences listed, 26% were seen once. Which antigens these TCRs recognize remains unknown. The starting material was MAIT cells from blood, obtained at the last sampling point of the challenge study. These receptor sequences come from a person aged 18 to 70 who was deliberately infected with Salmonella Paratyphi A in a paratyphoid fever challenge study.

V usage is TRBV6-6 and J usage is TRBJ2-7, with D perhaps TRBD2 (6 bases). The CDR3 is made up of 15 amino acids. The germline V and J ends were trimmed by 0 bases and 3 bases, with 12 bases remaining between them. CDR1 is MNHNY, CDR2 SVGAGI, per germline (reference sequence). The CDR3 DNA reads TGTGCCAGCAGTTACTCGGCTGACGGGGGCTACGAGCAGTACTTC. Translating gives CASSYSADGGYEQYF.

In the case of this clonotype: As the CDR3 is not closed by the conserved phenylalanine or tryptophan, this likely results from a read error. The chain carries TRBV6-4 and TRBJ2-3, with 10 bases aligning to TRBD2. Germline CDR1 reads MRHNA; CDR2 reads SNTAGT. The CDR3 consists of 14 residues. The chain's CDR3 is CASSASGSTETQYG. The CDR3 DNA is TGTGCCAGCAGTGCTAGCGGGAGCACAGAGACGCAGTATGGT.

This clonotype was counted many times. This chain connects TRBV20-1 to TRBJ2-7, with 7 positions matching TRBD1. V shed 3 bases and J 4 bases; nucleotides not matched to a gene: 12. The germline gives CDR1 DFQATT, CDR2 SNEGSKA (reference sequence). The CDR3 spans 15 residues. CDR3 region: CSARIVTGTDYEQYF. DNA of the CDR3: TGCAGTGCTAGGATTGTGACAGGGACGGATTACGAGCAGTACTTC.

Written as DNA, the CDR3 is TGTGCCAGCAAGCGCAGGGGGCGAGAGACCCAGTACTTC. It translates to CASKRRGRETQYF. The chain employs TRBV21-1 and TRBJ2-5; the DNA was not used to check the table's D call, TRBD1. TRBV21-1 is a pseudogene segment. CDR3 length equals 13 residues.

The chain couples TRBV5-1 to TRBJ2-1; 15 positions match TRBD2. The V gene's germline CDR1 is SGHRS and CDR2 YFSETQ. V gave up 5 bases and J gave up 15 bases; unmatched junction bases: 15. This CDR3 is built from 16 residues. The CDR3 DNA sequence: TGCGCCAGCAGTTCATCGGGACTAGCGGGAGGAGGGGCGGGGTTCTTC. This codes for CASSSSGLAGGGAGFF.

This clonotype ranks as medium-sized. The J gene is TRBJ2-1, the V gene TRBV6-1; 10 bases line up with TRBD2. V shed 3 bases and J 7 bases; nucleotides not matched to a gene: 3. Germline-derived CDR1 and CDR2 are MNHNS and SASEGT. There are 14 residues in the CDR3. The CDR3 protein is CASSEGLAINEQFF. The CDR3 DNA is TGTGCCAGCAGTGAGGGACTAGCGATAAATGAGCAGTTCTTC.

This clonotype has more than one count but fewer than ten. The CDR3 DNA reads as TGTGCCAGCAGTGAGGACAGCTCTGGGGCCAACGTCCTGACTTTC. This encodes CASSEDSSGANVLTF. V usage is TRBV6-4 and J usage is TRBJ2-6; D possibly corresponds to TRBD1 (6 bases). The CDR3 is 15 amino acids. V was clipped by 3 bases and J by 0 bases, with 6 bases between them. Germline-derived CDR1 and CDR2 are MRHNA and SNTAGT.

This clonotype was observed at least ten times. The chain recombines TRBV20-1 with TRBJ1-1; 10 nucleotides match TRBD1. Trimming removed 3 bases from V and 5 bases from J; junction bases left unmatched: 9. The V gene's germline CDR1 is DFQATT and CDR2 SNEGSKA (reference sequence). There are 15 residues in the CDR3. The CDR3 spells CSARKMTGGETEAFF. In nucleotides, the CDR3 is TGCAGTGCTAGGAAGATGACAGGGGGCGAAACTGAAGCTTTCTTT.

This clonotype is labeled large. The rearrangement links TRBV6-4 to TRBJ2-6; no definite D call. Germline V lookup: CDR1 MRHNA, CDR2 SNTAGT. This CDR3 comprises 15 residues. With 0 bases removed from V and 4 bases from J, the gap between germline ends came to 7 bases. The CDR3: CASSDSMDGANVLTF. The CDR3 bases are TGTGCCAGCAGTGACTCTATGGACGGGGCCAACGTCCTGACTTTC.

This clonotype is a singleton in its sample. This CDR3 is missing its conserved last phenylalanine or tryptophan, likely due to a read error. The V call is TRBV29-1, the J call TRBJ2-5; D may be TRBD2 (6 bases). CDR3 size: 13 residues. V gave up 3 bases and J gave up 7 bases, with 15 bases separating them. Germline CDR1 reads SQVTM; CDR2 reads ANQGSEA. CDR3 in amino acids: CSVDPQVEGTQYC. CDR3 nucleotide sequence: TGCAGCGTTGATCCACAGGTGGAGGGGACCCAGTACTGC.

Remarks on this clonotype: A clone one base away is much larger, so this may be a read error. The conserved final phenylalanine or tryptophan is absent from the CDR3, which likely points to a read error. V and J are TRBV4-2 and TRBJ2-3; TRBD2 matches at 16 bases. With V trimmed by 4 bases and J by 6 bases, 7 bases remained unmatched. Per germline, CDR1 LGHNA and CDR2 YNFKEQ. The CDR3 contains 17 residues. This CDR3 is CASSPGLAGGPEDTQYL. CDR3 nucleotide sequence: TGTGCCAGCAGCCCGGGACTAGCGGGAGGGCCGGAGGATACGCAGTATTTG.

V gene TRBV9 combines with J gene TRBJ2-7; no firm D call. The V gene's germline CDR1 is SGDLS and CDR2 YYNGEE. CDR3 length: 14 residues. Between the trimmed V and J ends, which lost 0 bases and 1 base, there was a span of 8 bases. The CDR3: CASSVDHGSYEQYF. The CDR3 region has the DNA TGTGCCAGCAGCGTAGATCACGGTTCCTACGAGCAGTACTTC.

This clonotype rates as large. The gene calls are TRBV14 and TRBJ2-3; D is possibly TRBD2 (6 bases). The CDR3 is 15 amino acids. CDR1 is SGHDN, CDR2 FVKESK, per germline. Trimming pared 7 bases from V and 5 bases from J, leaving 19 bases between. The CDR3 coding sequence is TGTGCCAGCATCCCGGGACTCACCTGGGTAGATACGCAGTATTTT. Residues: CASIPGLTWVDTQYF.

This clonotype was recorded only once. The chain combines TRBV11-2 with TRBJ2-2; tentatively, D is TRBD1 (5 bases). V lost 5 bases and J 1 base, leaving 11 bases between the germline ends. This CDR3 region has 15 residues. The V gene's germline CDR1 is SGHAT and CDR2 FQNNGV. CDR3 DNA: TGTGCCAGCAGCCCTTGGGGCGGGAACACCGGGGAGCTGTTTTTT. Translated: CASSPWGGNTGELFF.

This rearrangement joins TRBV20-1 to TRBJ2-1, with unresolved D. Deletions cut 0 bases from V and 4 bases from J, with 10 bases between. This CDR3 contains 14 residues. CDR1 is DFQATT, CDR2 SNEGSKA, per germline (reference sequence). CDR3 coding DNA: TGCAGTGCTAGAGATCAAACAGATTACAATGAGCAGTTCTTC. Translated: CSARDQTDYNEQFF.

By share of the sample, this clonotype is hyperexpanded. The V call is TRBV4-2, the J call TRBJ2-3, with 12 bases aligning to TRBD2. With 3 bases clipped from V and 4 bases from J, the junction kept 5 bases outside the gene matches. The CDR3 runs 16 residues. CDR1 is LGHNA and CDR2 is YNFKEQ in the germline V gene. The CDR3 reads CASSQLAGGGPDTQYF. CDR3 DNA sequence: TGTGCCAGCAGCCAGCTAGCGGGAGGGGGGCCAGATACGCAGTATTTT.

Only a few counts were recorded for this clonotype. J is TRBJ2-3 and V is TRBV20-1; TRBD2 matches at 7 bases. CDR3 length equals 14 residues. Per the germline V gene, CDR1 is DFQATT and CDR2 is SNEGSKA (reference sequence). V trimming: 2 bases; J trimming: 4 bases; junction bases outside the gene matches: 6. Written as DNA, the CDR3 is TGCAGTGCTAGAAACGGACGGGAGGCAGATACGCAGTATTTT. As protein: CSARNGREADTQYF.

V is TRBV6-7 and J is TRBJ1-3, with D unclear. TRBV6-7 is sorted into the ORF group, with uncertain function. There are 16 residues in the CDR3. V lost 0 bases, J lost 0 bases, and 9 bases lay in between. CDR3 protein: CASSYSGCISGNTIYF. The CDR3 coding sequence is TGTGCCAGCAGTTACTCGGGCTGCATCTCTGGAAACACCATATATTTT.